These T cell receptor beta chains were read from a single sample in a study of radiotherapy plus CTLA-4 blockade in lung cancer. Assay used: immunoSEQ multiplex PCR; TCRdb lists only in-frame clones, some missing. This table has over 60,000 clones, roughly 91% appearing once. Specimen: peripheral blood, collected from a patient treated with radiotherapy plus ipilimumab. The receptors here all came from a human donor with non-small cell lung cancer that progressed on radiotherapy plus ipilimumab. Each CDR3 is given with its conserved first and last residue. The D gene is left open where the match is weak. Clone size is stated in some rows and not others, as once, few, many or a class when expanded.

J gene: TRBJ1-2; clone size: -; D gene: -; V gene: TRBV18; CDR3 DNA: TGTGCCAGCTCACCGGGGGAAAGCCTTAACTATGGCTACACCTTC; CDR3 protein: CASSPGESLNYGYTF
J gene: TRBJ2-3; clone size: once; D gene: TRBD2; V gene: TRBV28; CDR3 DNA: TGTGCCAGCAGTTTAACGCCTAGCGGGAACGTAGATACGCAGTATTTT; CDR3 protein: CASSLTPSGNVDTQYF
J gene: TRBJ2-5; clone size: -; D gene: -; V gene: TRBV28; CDR3 DNA: TGTGCCAGCAGTACCAGTAAAGGGGGGCTCCGGGAGACCCAGTACTTC; CDR3 protein: CASSTSKGGLRETQYF
J gene: TRBJ2-2; clone size: -; D gene: -; V gene: TRBV7-3; CDR3 DNA: TGTGCCAGCAGCACAGGGCTTAGGACCGGGGAGCTGTTTTTT; CDR3 protein: CASSTGLRTGELFF
J gene: TRBJ2-1; clone size: -; D gene: -; V gene: TRBV29-1; CDR3 DNA: TGCAGCGTTGAACTGCGGAGCTCCTACAATGAGCAGTTCTTC; CDR3 protein: CSVELRSSYNEQFF
J gene: TRBJ2-1; clone size: -; D gene: -; V gene: TRBV19; CDR3 DNA: TGTGCCAGTAGTTTTGGTTTTAGCGGTTATGAGCAGTTCTTC; CDR3 protein: CASSFGFSGYEQFF
J gene: TRBJ1-1; clone size: -; D gene: -; V gene: TRBV7-2; CDR3 DNA: TGTGCCAGCAGCTTAGCGCGGGGCCGAGGAACTGAAGCTTTCTTT; CDR3 protein: CASSLARGRGTEAFF
J gene: TRBJ2-2; clone size: -; D gene: -; V gene: TRBV2; CDR3 DNA: TGTGCCAGCAAAACGATGGGGAAAAGAGCGAACACCGGGGAGCTGTTTTTT; CDR3 protein: CASKTMGKRANTGELFF
J gene: TRBJ1-5; clone size: once; D gene: -; V gene: TRBV30; CDR3 DNA: TGTGCCTGGAGTGTATCCGGCCGGAGGGATCAGCCCCAGCATTTT; CDR3 protein: CAWSVSGRRDQPQHF
J gene: TRBJ1-2; clone size: few; D gene: TRBD1; V gene: TRBV7-9; CDR3 DNA: TGTGCCAGCAGCTTACGACAGGGCCTTAACTATGGCTACACCTTC; CDR3 protein: CASSLRQGLNYGYTF
J gene: TRBJ2-7; clone size: -; D gene: TRBD1; V gene: TRBV10-2; CDR3 DNA: TGCGCCAGCGGGACAGGGCCTAACGGCGAGCAGTACTTC; CDR3 protein: CASGTGPNGEQYF